This entry is about one TCR beta chain. The target antigen is unknown. The entry originates in a study of T-cell memory formation after mild COVID-19. General study findings and limits: Pre-infection memory contained some responding clones, which suggested that cross-reactive memory had joined. Later expanders leaned CD4+, whereas clones that contracted between day 15 and 85 were balanced CD4/CD8. The CD4+ clones that contracted clustered mainly within CM and EM, and the CD8+ clones concentrated in EMRA.

V was clipped by 5 bases and J by 8 bases, with 6 bases between them. CDR3 length: 10 amino acids. Germline loops: CDR1 PRHDT, CDR2 FYEKMQ (reference sequence). TCR alpha and TCR beta cDNA libraries carrying sample barcodes and UMIs came from 5'RACE with constant-segment primers. TCRdb reprocessed the 5' RACE reads with MiXCR, giving one entry per CDR3 protein. The sample records fewer than 200,000 distinct CDR3 sequences, about a fifth being singletons. The clonotype comes from an adult woman who had mild COVID-19 (a few samples of this study predate the infection). Cell type and time point are not known. This sequence joins TRBV13 and TRBJ1-2, with D uncertain. The sample taken for sequencing was PBMCs or a T cell subset sorted from them (not recorded which). CDR3 in amino acids: CASSPPGYTF. CDR3 coding DNA: TGTGCCAGCAGCCCCCCCGGCTACACCTTC.